Following are 25 T cell receptor beta chains from one sample sequenced in a study of blood T cell repertoires in COVID-19. Sequencing used immunoSEQ multiplex PCR; TCRdb keeps in-frame clones, though not all of them. The profile shows about 140,000 clones, roughly 84% of them singletons. Specimen: peripheral blood. The receptors shown here come from a human donor in a cohort sampled during active COVID-19.

This rearrangement joins TRBV2 to TRBJ1-1; D is possibly TRBD1 (5 bases). The V gene's germline CDR1 is SNHLY and CDR2 FYNNEI. The CDR3 sequence is 13 residues long. V was trimmed by 7 bases and J by 7 bases, leaving 16 bases between them. The CDR3 is CASMIRQGYEAFF. The CDR3 region has the DNA TGTGCCAGCATGATACGGCAGGGTTATGAAGCTTTCTTT.

This chain uses TRBV11-2 with TRBJ1-1; unclear D gene. V shed 5 bases and J shed 7 bases, with 14 bases lying between them. The CDR3 sequence is 13 residues long. Germline assignment: CDR1 SGHAT and CDR2 FQNNGV. CDR3 in DNA: TGTGCCAGCAGCCCTCGGCGGCAGCGTGAAGCTTTCTTT. It translates to CASSPRRQREAFF.

This clone was picked up one time. V usage is TRBV2 and J usage is TRBJ2-7; 9 nucleotides line up with TRBD1. The CDR3 totals 15 residues. V lost 0 bases, J lost 5 bases, and 5 bases stayed unmatched. Germline lookup yields CDR1 SNHLY and CDR2 FYNNEI. The CDR3 protein is CASSEAPGQGHEQYF. CDR3 in DNA: TGTGCCAGCAGTGAAGCTCCGGGACAGGGCCACGAGCAGTACTTC.

The CDR3 sequence: CASSEARTGRHLNTEAFF. The CDR3 DNA sequence: TGTGCCAGCAGTGAAGCGAGGACAGGGCGCCATTTGAACACTGAAGCTTTCTTT. V usage is TRBV6-1 and J usage is TRBJ1-1; 8 bases are shared with TRBD1. The CDR3 has 18 residues. Germline lookup yields CDR1 MNHNS and CDR2 SASEGT. J was trimmed by 0 bases and V by 0 bases; bases with no gene match: 9.

The chain links TRBV18 to TRBJ2-1; TRBD2 agrees at 8 bases. Germline assignment: CDR1 KGHSH and CDR2 LQKENI. V trimming: 3 bases; J trimming: 7 bases; junction bases outside the gene matches: 14. CDR3 length equals 17 residues. CDR3: CASSPASGTRGNNEQFF. The CDR3 nucleotides are TGTGCCAGCTCACCTGCATCGGGGACTAGGGGTAATAATGAGCAGTTCTTC.

The V gene is TRBV19, the J gene TRBJ1-2; 7 nucleotides agree with TRBD1. This CDR3 is built from 13 residues. Germline V gene lookup returns CDR1 LNHDA and CDR2 SQIVND (reference sequence). Trimming at V came to 8 bases and at J to 3 bases, leaving 6 bases not matched to a gene. The chain's CDR3 is CASGGTGDYGYTF. CDR3 bases: TGTGCCAGTGGAGGAACAGGGGACTATGGCTACACCTTC.

The chain recombines TRBV6-1 with TRBJ2-2; 8 bases agree with TRBD1. There are 15 residues in the CDR3. From germline, CDR1 is MNHNS and CDR2 SASEGT. V lost 3 bases, J lost 5 bases, and 5 bases stayed unmatched. The CDR3 region has the DNA TGTGCCAGCAGTGAGGACAGGGTGGGGACCGGGGAGCTGTTTTTT. Encoded protein: CASSEDRVGTGELFF.

In this sample, this clone turned up once. The chain is built from TRBV2 and TRBJ2-7; perhaps TRBD1 as D (6 bases). The CDR3 runs 14 residues. Germline V CDR1 and CDR2: SNHLY, FYNNEI. Trimming removed 6 bases at V and 1 base at J, with 13 bases between. CDR3 bases: TGTGCCAGCAGGGTTCAGGGGACATCCTACGAGCAGTACTTC. The encoded protein is CASRVQGTSYEQYF.

The chain couples TRBV30 to TRBJ1-1; D uncertain. The germline CDR1 and CDR2 sequences are GTSNPN and SVGIG (reference sequence). The CDR3 sequence is 13 residues long. With 3 bases removed from V and 5 bases from J, the gap between germline ends came to 13 bases. CDR3: CAWSWTGETEAFF. CDR3 bases: TGTGCCTGGAGCTGGACCGGGGAGACTGAAGCTTTCTTT.

This rearrangement joins TRBV20-1 to TRBJ2-5; weak D call: TRBD2 (6 bases). The CDR3 covers 13 residues. Germline assignment: CDR1 DFQATT and CDR2 SNEGSKA (reference sequence). Trimming took off 6 bases at V and 5 bases at J, with 16 bases between the two ends. The CDR3: CSASLAGRETQYF. CDR3 bases: TGCAGTGCCAGTCTCGCGGGGAGGGAGACCCAGTACTTC.

The CDR3 is CASSFDKNTEAFF. CDR3 nucleotide sequence: TGTGCCAGCAGCTTCGACAAGAACACTGAAGCTTTCTTT. The rearrangement links TRBV7-3 to TRBJ1-1; no firm D call. Germline CDR1 and CDR2: SGHTA and FQGTGA. The CDR3 has 13 residues. The V end was cut by 3 bases, the J end by 1 base, with 6 bases between.

The CDR3 protein is CASSIGTLANQPQHF. CDR3 coding DNA: TGTGCCAGCAGCATTGGTACTCTCGCCAATCAGCCCCAGCATTTT. The J gene is TRBJ1-5, the V gene TRBV6-5, with D hard to call. Between the trimmed V and J ends, which lost 6 bases and 3 bases, there was a span of 15 bases. Germline V gene data show CDR1 as MNHEY and CDR2 as SVGAGI. The CDR3 totals 15 residues.

This clone was found many times. V gene TRBV5-1 combines with J gene TRBJ1-6, with 7 bases matching TRBD1. Germline V gene data show CDR1 as SGHRS and CDR2 as YFSETQ. The trim removed 4 bases at V and 8 bases at J, leaving 6 bases unmatched. The CDR3 spans 14 residues. In DNA form, the CDR3 reads TGCGCCAGCAGCAAACAGGGGTTTGATTCACCCCTCCACTTT. It yields the protein CASSKQGFDSPLHF.

J is TRBJ1-4 and V is TRBV6-6; D is unclear. V lost 5 bases and J 8 bases, leaving 9 bases between the germline ends. Germline CDR1 is MNHNY and CDR2 is SVGAGI (reference sequence). This CDR3 region has 12 residues. The CDR3 sequence is CASSTSGEKLFF. DNA for the CDR3: TGTGCCAGCAGTACCTCGGGGGAAAAACTGTTTTTT.

This rearrangement joins TRBV9 to TRBJ2-2; TRBD1 aligns across 7 bases. Trimming cost V 0 bases and J 0 bases; bases outside gene matches: 11. Germline CDR1 reads SGDLS; CDR2 reads YYNGEE. This CDR3 has 19 residues. The CDR3 reads CASSVGLGQLESNTGELFF. CDR3 DNA sequence: TGTGCCAGCAGCGTAGGGTTGGGACAGTTAGAATCGAACACCGGGGAGCTGTTTTTT. Complete variable domain (other parts from reference TRBV9 and TRBJ2-2): DSGVTQTPKHLITATGQRVTLRCSPRSGDLSVYWYQQSLDQGLQFLIQYYNGEERAKGNILERFSAQQFPDLHSELNLSSLELGDSALYFCASSVGLGQLESNTGELFFGEGSRLTVL.

The V gene is TRBV19, the J gene TRBJ1-4; D not certain. CDR1 and CDR2 from the germline V gene are LNHDA and SQIVND (reference sequence). CDR3 length equals 15 residues. Trimming shortened V by 1 base and J by 0 bases, and 6 bases separated the two germline ends. CDR3 DNA sequence: TGTGCCAGTAGTATAGCCTCCTCAACTAATGAAAAACTGTTTTTT. Translating it yields CASSIASSTNEKLFF. Based on the CDR3 plus reference TRBV19 and TRBJ1-4, the full variable domain is DGGITQSPKYLFRKEGQNVTLSCEQNLNHDAMYWYRQDPGQGLRLIYYSQIVNDFQKGDIAEGYSVSREKKESFPLTVTSAQKNPTAFYLCASSIASSTNEKLFFGSGTQLSVL.

This chain joins TRBV10-1 and TRBJ2-7; TRBD1 matches 8 bases. CDR1 is WNHNN and CDR2 is SYGVQD in the germline V gene (reference sequence). V was clipped by 5 bases and J by 7 bases; unmatched bases: 7. The CDR3 sequence is 13 residues long. CDR3 bases: TGCGCCAGCAGTTCTCAGGGGGCTGGAGAGCAGTACTTC. Protein: CASSSQGAGEQYF.

CDR3 coding DNA: TGTGCCAGCAGCCGGGACATTAACACTGAAGCTTTCTTT. Protein: CASSRDINTEAFF. The gene calls are TRBV5-4 and TRBJ1-1, with TRBD1 as a possible D gene (6 bases). The germline V gene encodes CDR1 SGHNT and CDR2 YYREEE (reference sequence). The CDR3 extends over 13 amino acids. V was pared by 4 bases and J by 2 bases, with 9 bases between.

The chain has TRBV12-5 and TRBJ1-5; 9 bases line up with TRBD1. This CDR3 comprises 15 residues. The ends lost 6 bases at V and 5 bases at J; junction bases unmatched: 8. Germline CDR1 and CDR2: LGHNT and FRNRAP. CDR3 in DNA: TGTGCTAGTGGCCTCGGGACAGGGATTTATCAGCCCCAGCATTTT. Translation gives CASGLGTGIYQPQHF.

The chain links TRBV6-1 to TRBJ1-5; 11 nucleotides match TRBD1. CDR3 length: 20 amino acids. The germline V gene encodes CDR1 MNHNS and CDR2 SASEGT. Trimming cost V 1 base and J 2 bases; bases outside gene matches: 13. CDR3 protein: CASSEVLRTGGAPGNQPQHF. The CDR3 DNA reads TGTGCCAGCAGTGAAGTTCTAAGGACAGGGGGCGCCCCCGGCAATCAGCCCCAGCATTTT.

V and J are TRBV19 and TRBJ1-3, with 9 bases aligning to TRBD1. From germline, CDR1 is LNHDA and CDR2 SQIVND (reference sequence). This CDR3 is 16 amino acids long. The ends lost 7 bases at V and 0 bases at J; junction bases unmatched: 7. As DNA, the CDR3 is TGTGCCAGTAACACTCCGGGACAGGGCTCTGGAAACACCATATATTTT. Translating gives CASNTPGQGSGNTIYF.

The sample holds a few counts of this clone. The chain has TRBV2 and TRBJ1-2; D may be TRBD1 (6 bases). CDR1 SNHLY and CDR2 FYNNEI come from the germline V gene. The CDR3 consists of 13 residues. V was pared by 6 bases and J by 8 bases, with 16 bases between. CDR3 sequence: CASSPLGGGGYTF. In DNA, the CDR3 is TGTGCCAGCAGCCCTCTGGGAGGGGGAGGCTACACCTTC.

This clone was seen a few times. The chain combines TRBV9 with TRBJ1-3; D is unresolved. CDR1 is SGDLS and CDR2 is YYNGEE in the germline V gene. The CDR3 totals 13 residues. Trimming stripped 0 bases from V and 4 bases from J, with 5 bases between. The CDR3 DNA reads TGTGCCAGCAGCGTAGAAAGCGGAAACACCATATATTTT. Its protein is CASSVESGNTIYF.

This chain uses TRBV12-3 or TRBV12-4 with TRBJ1-1; tentative D call: TRBD1 (6 bases). The CDR3 is 13 amino acids. Trimming took off 8 bases at V and 1 base at J, with 11 bases between the two ends. Here the CDR3 reads CASGGQPNTEAFF. CDR3 coding DNA: TGTGCCAGCGGCGGACAGCCGAACACTGAAGCTTTCTTT.

The chain has TRBV6-4 and TRBJ2-7; 7 bases fit TRBD2. The V and J ends lost 6 bases and 0 bases, in that order; junction bases with no gene match: 11. The CDR3 contains 16 residues. In germline, CDR1 is MRHNA, CDR2 SNTAGT. The CDR3 sequence is CASRPLEGGGSYEQYF. CDR3 DNA sequence: TGTGCCAGCAGGCCTTTGGAAGGCGGGGGCTCCTACGAGCAGTACTTC.